Given below is one T cell receptor beta chain in context. The CDR3 has 15 amino acids. Per the germline V gene, CDR1 is LNHDA and CDR2 is SQIVND (reference sequence). Trimming left V 6 bases short and J 5 bases short, with 20 bases between. Study processing details: Reference gene primer amplification yielded estimated nucleated cell counts. The repertoire was sequenced with immunoSEQ multiplex PCR; TCRdb's copy has only in-frame clones and lacks some. V, J and clone size are those of that table, while D and trimming were read from the DNA. The sample consists of some 340,000 clones, 85% of them appearing once. The data stem from a study of blood T cell repertoires in COVID-19. The wider study: Acute and convalescent COVID-19 samples came from the United States, Italy and Spain. Sample material is recorded as cDNA or gDNA derived from T cells, B-cell-depleted T cells, or PBMCs.

The receptor's source is a woman aged 18-35 years with acute or convalescent COVID-19. This chain connects TRBV19 to TRBJ2-7; maybe TRBD1 (7 bases). What was sequenced was peripheral blood. The CDR3, as DNA: TGTGCCAGTAGATCCTCGGGCAGGGGGGTAGACGAGCAGTACTTC. It translates to CASRSSGRGVDEQYF. Full variable domain (remainder filled in from reference TRBV19 and TRBJ2-7): DGGITQSPKYLFRKEGQNVTLSCEQNLNHDAMYWYRQDPGQGLRLIYYSQIVNDFQKGDIAEGYSVSREKKESFPLTVTSAQKNPTAFYLCASRSSGRGVDEQYFGPGTRLTVT.